The clone carrying this T cell receptor beta chain was counted a few times. The antigen remains undetermined. V lost 3 bases, J lost 8 bases, and 8 bases stayed unmatched. Germline lookup yields CDR1 SGHVS and CDR2 FNYEAQ. The CDR3 is made up of 15 amino acids. This specimen comes from a study of response to subunit inactivated influenza vaccine. TCRdb independently ran MiXCR on the RT-PCR reads; one entry per CDR3 protein. The repertoire holds about 520,000 distinct CDR3 sequences, with approximately 11% as singletons. Study outcomes and limitations: Seasonal influenza vaccination, on each occasion, was suggested by the authors to recruit few new T cells.

The source of this sequence is a man aged 45-65 years who received an inactivated influenza vaccine. The chain employs TRBV7-6 and TRBJ2-1, with 9 bases that match TRBD2. The starting material was PBMCs from blood, obtained roughly 46 days after vaccination. DNA for the CDR3: TGTGCCAGCAGCTTTGAAGGTAGCGGGAGTGATGAGCAGTTCTTC. Translated, it gives CASSFEGSGSDEQFF.